This TCR beta chain was sequenced in a study of cytomegalovirus exposure and HLA in healthy donors. The germline V gene has CDR1 SGHRS and CDR2 YFSETQ. The V gene lost 7 bases and the J gene lost 0 bases, with 13 bases spanning the gap. CDR3 length: 14 amino acids. This clone was recorded once. Here immunoSEQ multiplex PCR was the method, and the copy in TCRdb shows in-frame clones only, minus some. Of approximately 220,000 clones listed, 80% to 90% are singletons. Sequencing input: PBMCs. This clonotype was obtained from a young man in good health and CMV-seronegative. The chain recombines TRBV5-1 with TRBJ1-1, with D perhaps TRBD1 (5 bases). The CDR3 loop reads CASSSLTVNTEAFF. The CDR3 nucleotides read TGCGCCAGCTCATCTTTGACAGTGAACACTGAAGCTTTCTTT.